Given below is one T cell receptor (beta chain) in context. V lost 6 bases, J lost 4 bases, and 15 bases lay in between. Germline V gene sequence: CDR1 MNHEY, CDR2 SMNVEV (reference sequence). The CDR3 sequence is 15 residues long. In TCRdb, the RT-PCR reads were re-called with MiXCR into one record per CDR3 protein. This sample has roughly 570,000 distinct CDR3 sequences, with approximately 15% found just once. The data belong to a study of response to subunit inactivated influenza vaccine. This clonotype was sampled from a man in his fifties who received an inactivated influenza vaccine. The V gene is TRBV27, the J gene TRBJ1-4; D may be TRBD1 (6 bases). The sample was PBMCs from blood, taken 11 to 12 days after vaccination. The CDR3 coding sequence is TGTGCCAGCAGCTTGACAGGACGGCTTAATGAAAAACTGTTTTTT. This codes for CASSLTGRLNEKLFF.